The T cell receptor (beta chain) under discussion was sequenced for a study of CD8 T cells in ankylosing spondylitis (dated by TCRdb to between 2016 and 2019). The study in broad terms: The study set out to find disease-linked TCR variants by profiling T cell receptor beta repertoires in ankylosing spondylitis patients and healthy donors. The full study cohort comprised 25 ankylosing spondylitis patients and roughly 110 healthy donors. Peripheral blood was sampled, and synovial fluid was also collected from ankylosing spondylitis patients. Study-level results and caveats: The disease-linked clones were reported as significantly enriched in matched synovial fluid samples from ankylosing spondylitis patients. A TCR beta motif made up of several highly homologous amino acid variants appeared to be characteristic of blood from ankylosing spondylitis patients. A CD8+ phenotype was shown by the disease-linked clones, which were found at relatively low frequencies in peripheral blood. Some of the motif variants had been reported before in the synovial fluid and blood of reactive arthritis patients, a finding that suggests common disease-initiation mechanisms.

Sequenced on an Illumina HiSeq 2500. Quantitative 5'-RACE with molecular barcodes was used to prepare TCR beta libraries. For the original study's pipeline: To identify disease-linked TCR variants, a new computational method was used, one built on a probabilistic model of VDJ rearrangement. TCRdb applied fastp at Q25 and MiXCR to the public reads, then kept only in-frame beta chains. Rows with one shared CDR3 protein collapse into an entry with the most common genes and DNA. The V and J calls come from TCRdb's annotation, not from the publication. For this sample the table gives about 92,000 distinct CDR3 sequences, of which about 9% were detected only once. The ten most abundant clones make up under 6% of the sample. On this clonotype: Which antigen it targets is not known. Base qualities are not at hand, and no much larger clone is one base apart.

Reading from cysteine to phenylalanine, the CDR3 counts 13 amino acids. Just CDR3 DNA is preserved here, 39 bases in frame from base 1. V is cut by 8 bases and J by 3 bases, and the space between the germline ends is 14 bases. According to the germline V gene (reference sequence), CDR1 reads MNHEY and CDR2 reads SMNVEV. The chain is assembled from TRBV27 and TRBJ2-7; the D gene identity is not certain. The source of this sequence is a male donor with ankylosing spondylitis or in good health (not recorded which). Source material: blood, either unsorted or a sorted T cell fraction (not recorded which). The nucleotides read TGTGCCAGCGGCGATGCAGCCCACTACGAGCAGTACTTC. This codes for CASGDAAHYEQYF.